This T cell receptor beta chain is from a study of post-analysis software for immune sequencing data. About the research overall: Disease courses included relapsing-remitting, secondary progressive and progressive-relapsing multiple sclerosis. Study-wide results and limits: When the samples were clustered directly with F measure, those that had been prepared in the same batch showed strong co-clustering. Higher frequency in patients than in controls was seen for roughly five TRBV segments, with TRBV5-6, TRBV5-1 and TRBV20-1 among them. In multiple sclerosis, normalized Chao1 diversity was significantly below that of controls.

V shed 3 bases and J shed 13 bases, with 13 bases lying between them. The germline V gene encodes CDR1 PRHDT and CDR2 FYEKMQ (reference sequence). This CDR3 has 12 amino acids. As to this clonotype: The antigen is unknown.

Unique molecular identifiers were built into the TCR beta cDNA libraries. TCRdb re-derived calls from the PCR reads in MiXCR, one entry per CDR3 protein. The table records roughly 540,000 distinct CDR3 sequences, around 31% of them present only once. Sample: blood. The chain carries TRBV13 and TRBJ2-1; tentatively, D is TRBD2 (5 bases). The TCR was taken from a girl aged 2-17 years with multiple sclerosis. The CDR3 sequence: CASSFRERTQFF. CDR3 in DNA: TGTGCCAGCAGCTTTCGAGAGCGGACTCAGTTCTTC.